This T cell receptor (beta chain) was recorded in a study of blood T cell repertoires in COVID-19. V lost 3 bases to trimming and J lost 2 bases, with 8 bases between them. Germline CDR1 SGHAT, CDR2 FQNNGV. This CDR3 comprises 15 residues. Sequencing was performed with immunoSEQ multiplex PCR; in TCRdb, only in-frame clones are kept and a portion is missing. The data show a few hundred thousand clones, 90% seen once. The genes are TRBV11-2 and TRBJ2-6, with TRBD2 as a possible D gene (6 bases). Sequenced material: peripheral blood. The source of this sequence is a woman between 40 and 55 years old with COVID-19, enrolled during active disease. CDR3 region: CASSFTGAGANVLTF. DNA of the CDR3: TGTGCCAGCAGCTTCACGGGGGCTGGGGCCAACGTCCTGACTTTC.